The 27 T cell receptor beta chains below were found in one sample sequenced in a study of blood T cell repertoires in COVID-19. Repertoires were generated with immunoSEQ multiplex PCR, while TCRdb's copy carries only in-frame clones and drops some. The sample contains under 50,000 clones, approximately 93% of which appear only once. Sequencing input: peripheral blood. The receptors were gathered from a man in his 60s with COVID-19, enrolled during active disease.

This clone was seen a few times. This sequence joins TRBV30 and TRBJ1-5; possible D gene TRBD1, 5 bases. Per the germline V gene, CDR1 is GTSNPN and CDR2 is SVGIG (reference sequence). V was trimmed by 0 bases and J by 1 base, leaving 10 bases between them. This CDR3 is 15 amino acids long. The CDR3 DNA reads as TGTGCCTGGAGTGTAGCGGGGGGAAGCAATCAGCCCCAGCATTTT. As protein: CAWSVAGGSNQPQHF.

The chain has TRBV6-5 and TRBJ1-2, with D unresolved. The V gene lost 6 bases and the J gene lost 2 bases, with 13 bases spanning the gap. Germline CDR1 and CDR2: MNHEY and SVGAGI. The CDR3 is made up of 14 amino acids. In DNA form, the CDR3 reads TGTGCCAGCAGAACGGGAGGGTCCAACTATGGCTACACCTTC. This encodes CASRTGGSNYGYTF.

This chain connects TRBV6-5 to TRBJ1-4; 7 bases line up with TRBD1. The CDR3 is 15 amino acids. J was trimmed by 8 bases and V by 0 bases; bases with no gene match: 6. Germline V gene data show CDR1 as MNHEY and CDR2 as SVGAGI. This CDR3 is CASSYSTGLGEKLFF. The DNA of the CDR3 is TGTGCCAGCAGTTACTCGACAGGGCTTGGGGAAAAACTGTTTTTT.

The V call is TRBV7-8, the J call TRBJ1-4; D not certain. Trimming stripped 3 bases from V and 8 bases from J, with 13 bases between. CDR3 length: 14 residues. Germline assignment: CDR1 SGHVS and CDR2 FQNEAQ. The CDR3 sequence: CASSLNQRSEKLFF. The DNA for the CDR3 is TGTGCCAGCAGCTTGAACCAACGGAGCGAAAAACTGTTTTTT.

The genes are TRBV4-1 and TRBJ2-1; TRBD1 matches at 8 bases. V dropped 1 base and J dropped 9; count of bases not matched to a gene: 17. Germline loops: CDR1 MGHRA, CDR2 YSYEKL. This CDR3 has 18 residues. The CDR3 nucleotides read TGCGCCAGCAGCCAAGCCGGCCGTCCGGGGGCAGGGGGCTTTGAGCAGTTCTTC. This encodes CASSQAGRPGAGGFEQFF.

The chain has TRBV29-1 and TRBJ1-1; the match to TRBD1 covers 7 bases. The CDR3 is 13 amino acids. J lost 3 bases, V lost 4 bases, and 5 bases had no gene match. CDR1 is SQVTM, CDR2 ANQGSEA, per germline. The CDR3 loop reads CSVGQGGHTEAFF. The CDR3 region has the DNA TGCAGCGTTGGACAGGGCGGGCACACTGAAGCTTTCTTT.

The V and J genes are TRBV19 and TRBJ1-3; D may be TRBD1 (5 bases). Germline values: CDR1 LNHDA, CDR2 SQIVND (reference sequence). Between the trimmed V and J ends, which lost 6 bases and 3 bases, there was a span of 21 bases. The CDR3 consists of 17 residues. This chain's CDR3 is CASSSFSGGVFGNTIYF. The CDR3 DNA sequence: TGTGCCAGTAGCAGCTTCTCGGGGGGGGTCTTTGGAAACACCATATATTTT.

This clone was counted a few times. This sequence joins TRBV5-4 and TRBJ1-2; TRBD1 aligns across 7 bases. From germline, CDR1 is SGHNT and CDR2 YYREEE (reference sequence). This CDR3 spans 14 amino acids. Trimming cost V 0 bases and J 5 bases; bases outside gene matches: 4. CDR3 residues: CASSLENRGYGYTF. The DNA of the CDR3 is TGTGCCAGCAGCTTGGAAAACAGGGGATATGGCTACACCTTC.

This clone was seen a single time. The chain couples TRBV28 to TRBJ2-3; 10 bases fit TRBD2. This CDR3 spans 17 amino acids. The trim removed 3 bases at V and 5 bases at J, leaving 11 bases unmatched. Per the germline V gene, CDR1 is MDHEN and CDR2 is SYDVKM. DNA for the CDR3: TGTGCCAGCAGTTTTCGGGCTAGCGGGAGAAGGGAAGATACGCAGTATTTT. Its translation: CASSFRASGRREDTQYF.

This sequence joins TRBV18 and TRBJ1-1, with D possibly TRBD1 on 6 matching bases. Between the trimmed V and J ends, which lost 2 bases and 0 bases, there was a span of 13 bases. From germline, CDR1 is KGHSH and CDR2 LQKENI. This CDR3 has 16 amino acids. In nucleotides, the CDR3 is TGTGCCAGCTCACCAAACAGGGTTAGCATGAACACTGAAGCTTTCTTT. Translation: CASSPNRVSMNTEAFF.

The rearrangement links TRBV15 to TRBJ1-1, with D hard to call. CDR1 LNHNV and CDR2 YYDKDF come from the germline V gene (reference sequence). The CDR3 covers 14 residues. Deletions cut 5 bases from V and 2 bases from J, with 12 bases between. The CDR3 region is CATSRPGKNTEAFF. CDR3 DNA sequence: TGTGCCACCAGCCGACCGGGAAAAAACACTGAAGCTTTCTTT.

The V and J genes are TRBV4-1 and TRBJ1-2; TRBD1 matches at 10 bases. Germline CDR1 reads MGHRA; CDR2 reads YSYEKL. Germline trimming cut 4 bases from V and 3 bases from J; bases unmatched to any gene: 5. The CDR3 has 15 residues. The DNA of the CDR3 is TGCGCCAGCAGCCCACGACAGGGGGCGGACTATGGCTACACCTTC. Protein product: CASSPRQGADYGYTF.

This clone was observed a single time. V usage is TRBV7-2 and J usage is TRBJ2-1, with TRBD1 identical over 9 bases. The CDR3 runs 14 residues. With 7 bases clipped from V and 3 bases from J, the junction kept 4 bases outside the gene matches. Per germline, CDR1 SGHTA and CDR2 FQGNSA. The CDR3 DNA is TGTGCCAGCAACCCGGGACAGGGCTACAATGAGCAGTTCTTC. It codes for CASNPGQGYNEQFF.

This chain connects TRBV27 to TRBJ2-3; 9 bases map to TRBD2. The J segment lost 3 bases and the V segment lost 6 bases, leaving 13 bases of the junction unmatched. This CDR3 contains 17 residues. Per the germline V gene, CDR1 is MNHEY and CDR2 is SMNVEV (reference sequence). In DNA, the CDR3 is TGTGCCAGCAGCATAGGCGGGGGGGCCTGGAGGACAGATACGCAGTATTTT. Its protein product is CASSIGGGAWRTDTQYF.

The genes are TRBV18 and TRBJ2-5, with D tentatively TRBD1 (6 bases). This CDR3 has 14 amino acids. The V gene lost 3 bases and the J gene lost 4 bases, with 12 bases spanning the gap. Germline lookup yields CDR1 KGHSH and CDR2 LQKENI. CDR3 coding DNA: TGTGCCAGCTCACCCGAACAGGGCGGAGAGACCCAGTACTTC. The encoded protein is CASSPEQGGETQYF. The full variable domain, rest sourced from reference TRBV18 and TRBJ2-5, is NAGVMQNPRHLVRRRGQEARLRCSPMKGHSHVYWYRQLPEEGLKFMVYLQKENIIDESGMPKERFSAEFPKEGPSILRIQQVVRGDSAAYFCASSPEQGGETQYFGPGTRLLVL.

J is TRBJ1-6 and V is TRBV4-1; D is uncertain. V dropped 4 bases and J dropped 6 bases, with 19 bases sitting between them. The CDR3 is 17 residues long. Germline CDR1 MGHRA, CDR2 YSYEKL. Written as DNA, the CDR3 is TGCGCCAGCAGCCCCGAAGGAGGCAGAGAGCTTAATTCACCCCTCCACTTT. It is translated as CASSPEGGRELNSPLHF.

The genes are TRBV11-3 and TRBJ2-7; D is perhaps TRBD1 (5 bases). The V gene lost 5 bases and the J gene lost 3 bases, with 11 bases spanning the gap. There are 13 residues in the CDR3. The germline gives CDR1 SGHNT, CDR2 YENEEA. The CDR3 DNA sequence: TGTGCCAGCAGCCTAAAGGGGAACTACGAGCAGTACTTC. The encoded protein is CASSLKGNYEQYF.

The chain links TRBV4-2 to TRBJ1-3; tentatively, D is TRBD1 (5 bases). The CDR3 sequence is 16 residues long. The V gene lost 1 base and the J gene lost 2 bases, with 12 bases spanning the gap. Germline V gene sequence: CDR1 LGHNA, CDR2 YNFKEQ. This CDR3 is CASSQVTGLTGNTIYF. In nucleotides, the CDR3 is TGTGCCAGCAGCCAAGTAACAGGTTTAACTGGAAACACCATATATTTT.

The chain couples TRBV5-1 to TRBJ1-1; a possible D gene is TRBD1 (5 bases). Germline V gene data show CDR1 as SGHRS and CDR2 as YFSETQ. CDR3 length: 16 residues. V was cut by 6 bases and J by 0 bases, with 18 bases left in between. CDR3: CASTRGAPRLNTEAFF. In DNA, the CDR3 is TGCGCCAGCACCCGTGGGGCCCCTCGGCTGAACACTGAAGCTTTCTTT.

CDR3 region: CASSLVSSGGYNEQFF. Here the CDR3 DNA reads TGTGCCAGCAGCTTGGTATCTAGCGGGGGCTACAATGAGCAGTTCTTC. This sequence joins TRBV5-5 and TRBJ2-1; 10 bases are shared with TRBD2. V lost 0 bases and J lost 3; bases outside the gene matches: 3. CDR1 and CDR2 from the germline V gene are SGHKS and YYEKEE (reference sequence). The CDR3 sequence is 16 residues long.

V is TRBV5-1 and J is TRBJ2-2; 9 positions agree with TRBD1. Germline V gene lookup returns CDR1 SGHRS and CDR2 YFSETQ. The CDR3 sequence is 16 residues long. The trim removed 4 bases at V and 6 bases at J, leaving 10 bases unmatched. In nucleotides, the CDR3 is TGCGCCAGCAGCGTATCCGGGACAGGGCGTGCCGGGGAGCTGTTTTTT. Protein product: CASSVSGTGRAGELFF.

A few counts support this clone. The CDR3 sequence: CASSYGQGRNSPLHF. The CDR3, as DNA: TGTGCCAGCAGCTATGGACAGGGGAGGAATTCACCCCTCCACTTT. The rearrangement links TRBV7-6 to TRBJ1-6; 9 bases align to TRBD1. V trimming: 4 bases; J trimming: 7 bases; junction bases outside the gene matches: 5. Germline V CDR1 and CDR2: SGHVS, FNYEAQ. The CDR3 is 15 amino acids.

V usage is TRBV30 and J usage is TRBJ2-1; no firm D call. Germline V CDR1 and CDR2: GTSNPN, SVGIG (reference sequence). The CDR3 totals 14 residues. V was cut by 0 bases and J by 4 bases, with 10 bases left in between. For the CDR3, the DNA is TGTGCCTGGAGTGTCCTTATCGGGTACAATGAGCAGTTCTTC. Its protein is CAWSVLIGYNEQFF. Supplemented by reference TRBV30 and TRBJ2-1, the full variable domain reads SQTIHQWPATLVQPVGSPLSLECTVEGTSNPNLYWYRQAAGRGLQLLFYSVGIGQISSEVPQNLSASRPQDRQFILSSKKLLLSDSGFYLCAWSVLIGYNEQFFGPGTRLTVL.

CDR3 nucleotides: TGTGCCAGTAGTACCCGGGCTAGCGGGAGAGAGCAGTTCTTC. It is translated as CASSTRASGREQFF. This sequence joins TRBV19 and TRBJ2-1, with 10 positions matching TRBD2. Germline trimming cut 4 bases from V and 10 bases from J; bases unmatched to any gene: 7. The CDR3 loop spans 14 amino acids. CDR1 and CDR2 (germline): LNHDA, SQIVND (reference sequence).

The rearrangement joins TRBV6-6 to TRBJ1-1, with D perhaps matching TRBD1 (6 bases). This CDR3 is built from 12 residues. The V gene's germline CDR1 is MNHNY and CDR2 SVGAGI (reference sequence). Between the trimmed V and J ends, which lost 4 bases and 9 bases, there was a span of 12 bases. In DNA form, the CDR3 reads TGTGCCAGCAGTTCACAGGGCTTTAAAGCTTTCTTT. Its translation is CASSSQGFKAFF.

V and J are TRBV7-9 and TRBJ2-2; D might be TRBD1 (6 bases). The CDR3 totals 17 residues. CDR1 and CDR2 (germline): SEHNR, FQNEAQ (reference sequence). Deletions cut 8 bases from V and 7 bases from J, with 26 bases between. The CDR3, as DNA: TGTGCCAGCGGAACTGGTGGGGGTACAGGGCTTGACGGGGAGCTGTTTTTT. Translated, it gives CASGTGGGTGLDGELFF.

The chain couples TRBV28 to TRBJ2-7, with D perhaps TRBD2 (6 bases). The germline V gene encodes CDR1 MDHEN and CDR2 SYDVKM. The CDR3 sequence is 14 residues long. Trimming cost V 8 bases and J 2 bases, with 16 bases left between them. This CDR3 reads CASSKGLATYEQYF. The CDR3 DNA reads TGTGCCAGCTCCAAGGGCCTAGCGACCTACGAGCAGTACTTC. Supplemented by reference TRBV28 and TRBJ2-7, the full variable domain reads DVKVTQSSRYLVKRTGEKVFLECVQDMDHENMFWYRQDPGLGLRLIYFSYDVKMKEKGDIPEGYSVSREKKERFSLILESASTNQTSMYLCASSKGLATYEQYFGPGTRLTVT.